This T cell receptor (beta chain) originates from a study of CD8 T cells in Susac syndrome (dated 2019 in TCRdb). General notes on the study: Repertoire sequencing was used to test whether CD8+ T cell activation and differentiation in Susac syndrome was antigen driven. Overall study outcomes, separate from this receptor: The TCR sequencing and HLA analysis was acknowledged to have included a relatively small number of individuals.

Between the V and J ends, shortened by 9 bases and 2 bases respectively, the junction contains 13 bases. From its cysteine to its phenylalanine, the CDR3 spans 14 amino acids. Here the CDR3 DNA is all that survives: 42 bases in frame from base 1. For CDR1 and CDR2, the germline V gene lists SNHLY and FYNNEI. RNA was extracted using the RNeasy kit, and roughly 0.5 to 1 ug of the RNA was reverse transcribed with random hexamers. The immunoSEQ multiplex PCR assay, covering 54 Vbeta and 13 Jbeta segments, was used to amplify TCR beta CDR3 regions. PCR amplification bias was corrected by using a synthetic template baseline for primer optimization and computational correction. In the original analysis: Only productive sequences were kept, with reads annotated to V, D and J genes according to IMGT and analyzed in immunoSEQ Analyzer. Clonality was computed as one minus Shannon entropy normalized by log2 of the number of productive unique sequences. For each patient and control, public and private clones were evaluated within the 100 most prevalent clones. A clone was defined as Susac-specific if it was absent from the healthy and MS cohorts, from approximately 980 published viral clones and from other ImmuneACCESS disease sequences. Starting from the raw public reads, TCRdb applied fastp trimming at Q25, assembled clones with MiXCR and retained in-frame beta chains. CDR3 protein sequences are deduplicated, and each keeps its most common genes and DNA. TCRdb, rather than the study authors, made the V and J calls. In all, the sample holds about 150,000 distinct CDR3 sequences, and 85% to 95% of those were seen once. The top ten clones comprise roughly 0.1% of the sample.

High-throughput TCR beta sequencing profiled peripheral blood CD8+ and CD4+ T cells from healthy donors, Susac syndrome patients and multiple sclerosis patients. Treatment-naive patients with stable or active relapsing-remitting disease fulfilling revised McDonald criteria were used as multiple sclerosis controls. Bulk CD8+ and CD4+ T cells were purified by magnetic negative isolation, whereas CD8+ TEMRA cells were enriched by FACS. Blood was drawn into EDTA tubes, processed within 24 hours, and PBMCs were isolated by density gradient centrifugation. PBMCs intended for TCR sequencing were frozen in liquid nitrogen and were later thawed in a 37 degrees C water bath. A purity of at least 90% was achieved for sorted or isolated CD4+, CD8+ and CD8+ TEMRA cells. A remark on this clonotype: Its specific antigen is unknown. No per-base quality is available; no much larger clone lies one base away.

The receptor's source is a human donor with multiple sclerosis. In this chain, TRBV2 is recombined with TRBJ2-2, with a tentative D call of TRBD1 or TRBD2, each matching 5 bases. Source material: CD4+ T cells from PBMCs. The CDR3 amino acid sequence is: CASHGDGNTGELFF. The DNA sequence reads TGTGCCAGTCATGGGGACGGTAACACCGGGGAGCTGTTTTTT. The entire variable domain, with the stretches around the CDR3 drawn from the reference TRBV2 and TRBJ2-2 proteins, is EPEVTQTPSHQVTQMGQEVILRCVPISNHLYFYWYRQILGQKVEFLVSFYNNEISEKSEIFDDQFSVERPDGSNFTLKIRSTKLEDSAMYFCASHGDGNTGELFFGEGSRLTVL.